This entry is about one T cell receptor (beta chain). Assay: immunoSEQ multiplex PCR; the TCRdb copy retains only in-frame clones and omits some. The sample lists about 100,000 clones; approximately 94% were seen once. The sample is drawn from a study of T cell changes during pregnancy in multiple sclerosis. The material was peripheral blood, obtained after pregnancy. The clonotype originates from a female donor with multiple sclerosis, enrolled in a pregnancy study.

This chain's CDR3 is CASSGEGLAGRETQYF. In DNA form, the CDR3 reads TGTGCCAGCAGTGGGGAAGGACTAGCGGGAAGGGAGACCCAGTACTTC. The chain carries TRBV2 and TRBJ2-5, with 12 bases matching TRBD2. Germline V gives CDR1 SNHLY, CDR2 FYNNEI. The ends lost 4 bases at V and 5 bases at J; junction bases unmatched: 8. The CDR3 consists of 16 residues.